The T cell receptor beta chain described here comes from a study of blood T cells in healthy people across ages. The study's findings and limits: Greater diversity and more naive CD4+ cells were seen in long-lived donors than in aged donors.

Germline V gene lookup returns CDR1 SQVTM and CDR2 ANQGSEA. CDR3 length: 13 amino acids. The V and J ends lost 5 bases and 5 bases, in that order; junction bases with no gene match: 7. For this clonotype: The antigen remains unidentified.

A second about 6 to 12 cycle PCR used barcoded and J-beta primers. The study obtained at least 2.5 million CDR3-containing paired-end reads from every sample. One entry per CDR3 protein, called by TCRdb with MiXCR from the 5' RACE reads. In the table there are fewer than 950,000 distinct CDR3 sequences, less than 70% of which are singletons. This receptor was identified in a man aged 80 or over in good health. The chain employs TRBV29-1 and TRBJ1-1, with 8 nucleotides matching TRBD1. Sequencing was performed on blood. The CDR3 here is CSVCTGGWTEAFF. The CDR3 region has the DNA TGCAGCGTTTGCACAGGGGGTTGGACTGAAGCTTTCTTT. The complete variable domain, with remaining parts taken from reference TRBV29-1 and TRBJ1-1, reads SAVISQKPSRDICQRGTSLTIQCQVDSQVTMMFWYRQQPGQSLTLIATANQGSEATYESGFVIDKFPISRPNLTFSTLTVSNMSPEDSSIYLCSVCTGGWTEAFFGQGTRLTVV.